This T cell receptor beta chain was captured in a study of early T cells in non-severe SARS-CoV-2 infection (dated by TCRdb to 2020 to 2023). Regarding the study in general: Because TCR sequencing relied on bulk RNA taken from unsorted whole blood, pairing of alpha and beta chains was not possible. Here is what the overall study found, with its caveats: Matching against VDJdb was skewed toward anti-spike CD8 responses, likely underestimated virus-specific expansions, and missed private and CD4 specificities.

This clonotype was counted only a few times. Its antigen specificity is not known. No base qualities exist here, and no much larger clone lies one base off it. This was a case-control study nested in a cohort of healthcare workers in London, UK, who had nasopharyngeal swab PCR tests and blood samples taken every week. Between 23 and 31 March 2020, the week of the UK lockdown, healthcare workers were enrolled and then followed up weekly for as long as 16 weeks. Deletion took 4 bases off V and 5 bases off J, with a span of 7 bases between the germline ends. CDR1 and CDR2 were assigned from the germline V gene (reference sequence) as DFQATT and SNEGSKA. The CDR3 contains 11 residues, cysteine and phenylalanine counted. Just CDR3 DNA is preserved here, 33 bases in frame from base 1. Library creation used 5' RACE. The listed sequencing device is NextSeq 500. To correct for sequencing error and PCR bias, the TCR library protocol tagged individual cDNA molecules with unique molecular identifiers. Sequencing covered both TCR alpha and beta chains, and within each sample the abundances of alpha and beta sequences were tightly co-correlated. Per the authors' processing: Decombinator V4 was used to perform V gene, J gene and CDR3 annotation of TCR sequences. TCRs were defined as expanded if a significant change between any two time points was detected under a Poisson model with p below 0.0001. TCR abundances were normalised to the total number of TCRs sequenced per sample and were expressed as counts per million. MAIT TCRs were defined by TRAV1-2 paired with TRAJ12, TRAJ20 or TRAJ33, and iNKT TCRs by TRAV10 paired with TRAJ18. VDJdb, accessed on 1 November 2021, was searched for TCRs annotated for CMV, EBV and SARS-CoV-2, and TCRs annotated for more than one antigen were excluded. TCRdb cleaned the public reads at Q25 with fastp, built clones with MiXCR and kept in-frame beta chains. CDR3 protein sequences are deduplicated, and each keeps its most common genes and DNA. The V and J calls were not made by the authors but by TCRdb's processing. In all, the sample holds about 60,000 distinct CDR3 sequences, and approximately 12% of those were seen once. In total, the top ten clones hold about 5% of the sample.

The sequenced material came from whole blood. The origin of this receptor is an adult who was a healthcare worker with PCR-confirmed SARS-CoV-2 infection or an uninfected control (not recorded which). Recombination connected TRBV20-1 to TRBJ2-3; there is no confident call for the D gene. The encoded CDR3 is CSANTRDTQYF. The DNA sequence is TGCAGTGCTAACACTCGAGATACGCAGTATTTT.